This T cell receptor beta chain derives from a study of T-cell reconstitution after alpha-beta-depleted transplantation in children. For TCRbeta, the library was prepared with unique molecular identifiers. TCRdb fed the PCR reads into MiXCR, producing one record per CDR3 protein. The sample comprises some 550,000 distinct CDR3 sequences, around 23% of which are singletons, and around 14% rests with the top ten. Germline loops: CDR1 ENHRY, CDR2 SYGVKD. V lost 6 bases, J lost 2 bases, and 14 bases lay in between. The CDR3 totals 14 residues. This clonotype was seen a few times. As yet, its antigen is unknown. Study findings and constraints: Expanded clones from the graft, numbering several hundred, reportedly supplied alpha-beta T cells about two months after transplant.

The starting material was PBMCs, mostly from graft donor cells, obtained 360 days after TCRalphabeta/CD19-depleted stem cell transplant. This TCR came from a boy less than two years old who had a stem cell transplant for acute myeloid leukemia, so the T cells may come from the graft donor. This chain connects TRBV10-3 to TRBJ2-7, with D perhaps assigned TRBD1 or TRBD2 (5 bases each). CDR3 in amino acids: CAIRGDGVTYEQYF. The CDR3 DNA sequence: TGTGCCATCAGGGGGGACGGGGTCACCTACGAGCAGTACTTC.